This T cell receptor (beta chain) was recovered during a study of blood T cell repertoires in COVID-19. Study overall: COVID-19 samples collected from the United States, Italy and Spain covered acute and convalescent phases. The cDNA or gDNA used as material had been derived from T cells, B-cell-depleted T cells, or PBMCs.

The CDR3 is 13 amino acids. Germline loops: CDR1 KGHSH, CDR2 LQKENI. Trimming stripped 0 bases from V and 3 bases from J, with 6 bases between. Per the original methods: Reference gene primer amplification gave nucleated cell count estimates. Profiling relied on immunoSEQ multiplex PCR, and the TCRdb table lists in-frame clones only, not all of them. That table supplies the V and J calls and clone size; D and trimming were determined from the DNA. The sample holds just over 650,000 clones, about 90% seen once. What was sequenced was peripheral blood. The chain has TRBV18 and TRBJ2-7; possible D gene TRBD1, 6 bases. The TCR sequence derives from a woman younger than 30 with acute or convalescent COVID-19. CDR3 nucleotide sequence: TGTGCCAGCTCACCACCGGACAGCTACGAGCAGTACTTC. This encodes CASSPPDSYEQYF.